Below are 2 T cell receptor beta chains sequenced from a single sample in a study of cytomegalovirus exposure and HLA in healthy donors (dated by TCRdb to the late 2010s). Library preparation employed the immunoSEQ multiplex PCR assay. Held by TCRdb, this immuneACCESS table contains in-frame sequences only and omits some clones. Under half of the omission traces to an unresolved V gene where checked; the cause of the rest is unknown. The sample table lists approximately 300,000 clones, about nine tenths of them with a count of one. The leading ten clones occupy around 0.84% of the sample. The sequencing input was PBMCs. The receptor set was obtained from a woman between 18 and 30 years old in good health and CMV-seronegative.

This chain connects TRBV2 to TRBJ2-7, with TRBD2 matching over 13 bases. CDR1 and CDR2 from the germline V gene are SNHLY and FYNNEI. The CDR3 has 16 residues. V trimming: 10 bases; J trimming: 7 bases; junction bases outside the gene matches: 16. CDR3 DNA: TGTGCCATCCCTCTGGACCGGACTAGCGGGAGTGTGGAGCAGTACTTC. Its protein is CAIPLDRTSGSVEQYF.

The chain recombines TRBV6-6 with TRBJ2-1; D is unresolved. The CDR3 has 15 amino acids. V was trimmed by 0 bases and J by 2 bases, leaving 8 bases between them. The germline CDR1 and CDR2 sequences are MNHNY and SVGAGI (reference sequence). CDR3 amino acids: CASSYSGPTYNEQFF. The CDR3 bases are TGTGCCAGCAGTTACTCGGGCCCTACCTACAATGAGCAGTTCTTC.